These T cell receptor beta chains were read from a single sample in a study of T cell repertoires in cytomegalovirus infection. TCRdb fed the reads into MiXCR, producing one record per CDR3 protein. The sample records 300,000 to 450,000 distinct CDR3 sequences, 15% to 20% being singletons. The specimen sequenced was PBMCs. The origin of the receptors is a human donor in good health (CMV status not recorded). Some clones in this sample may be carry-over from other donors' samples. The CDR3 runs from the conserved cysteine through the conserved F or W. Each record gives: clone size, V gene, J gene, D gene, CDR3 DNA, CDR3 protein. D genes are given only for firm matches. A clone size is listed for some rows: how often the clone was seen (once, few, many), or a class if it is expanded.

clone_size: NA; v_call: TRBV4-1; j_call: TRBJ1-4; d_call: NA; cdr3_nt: TGCGCCAGCAGCCAAGAACCGGACAGCGGGGGTGAAAAACTGTTTTTT; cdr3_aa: CASSQEPDSGGEKLFF
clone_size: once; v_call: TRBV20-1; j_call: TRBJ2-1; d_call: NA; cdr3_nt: TGCAGTGCTCCAATCGGGTACAATGAGCAGTTCTTC; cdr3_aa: CSAPIGYNEQFF
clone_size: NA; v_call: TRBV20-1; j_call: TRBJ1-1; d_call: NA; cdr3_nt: TGCAGTGCCCCAAAGCAAGGTTTATCTGAAGCTTTCTTT; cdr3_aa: CSAPKQGLSEAFF
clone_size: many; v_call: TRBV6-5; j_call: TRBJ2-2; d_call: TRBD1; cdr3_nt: TGTGCCAGCAGTTACATCGACGGACAGGGATTTAAGTCCGGGGAGCTGTTTTTT; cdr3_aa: CASSYIDGQGFKSGELFF
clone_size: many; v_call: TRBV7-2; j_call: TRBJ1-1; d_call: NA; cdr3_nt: TGTGCCAGCAGCTTAGCACAGAACACTGAAGCTTTCTTT; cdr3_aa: CASSLAQNTEAFF
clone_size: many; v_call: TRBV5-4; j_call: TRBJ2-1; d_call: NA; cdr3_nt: TGTGCCAGCAGCTTGGAAGGCCATCACAATGAGCAGTTCTTC; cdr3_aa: CASSLEGHHNEQFF
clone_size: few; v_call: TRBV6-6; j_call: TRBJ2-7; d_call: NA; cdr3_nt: TGTGCCAGCAGTCACACAGACAAGGGCACGGGGGAGCAGTACTTC; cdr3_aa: CASSHTDKGTGEQYF
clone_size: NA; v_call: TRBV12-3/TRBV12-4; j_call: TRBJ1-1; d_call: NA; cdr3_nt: TGTGCCAGCAGTTTACCGGGGCATGGTGAAGCTTTCTTT; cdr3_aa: CASSLPGHGEAFF
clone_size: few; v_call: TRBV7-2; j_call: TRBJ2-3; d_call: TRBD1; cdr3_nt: TGTGCCAGCAGCCTTAGGACAGGGGTTGGGACAGATACGCAGTATTTT; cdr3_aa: CASSLRTGVGTDTQYF
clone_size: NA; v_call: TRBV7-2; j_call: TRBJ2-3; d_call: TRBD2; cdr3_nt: TGTGCCAGCAGCCTTAGCGGGACCCCGGCCGATACGCAGTATTTT; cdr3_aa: CASSLSGTPADTQYF